This T cell receptor beta chain came from a study of blood T cells in healthy people across ages. V was trimmed by 5 bases and J by 1 base, leaving 16 bases between them. CDR1 SGHAT and CDR2 FQNNGV come from the germline V gene. This CDR3 region has 16 residues. General study points: Lack of knowledge of donor CMV status possibly confounded expanded clonotype changes.

Primers used in a second PCR of roughly 7 to 12 cycles were a sample-barcoded 5' primer and a J-beta primer mix. Individual samples furnished no less than 2.5 million CDR3-containing paired-end reads apiece. TCRdb processed the 5' RACE reads anew with MiXCR; each CDR3 protein has one entry. The table has some 690,000 distinct CDR3 sequences, 22% seen once; the top ten hold around a fifth. A note on this clonotype: Its antigen remains unknown.

The V gene is TRBV11-2, the J gene TRBJ2-3, with D possibly TRBD2 on 5 matching bases. The TCR comes from a man between 65 and 80 years old in good health. Sequencing was carried out using blood. The CDR3: CASSPAVALGTDTQYF. CDR3 DNA: TGTGCCAGCAGCCCGGCGGTGGCACTAGGCACAGATACGCAGTATTTT.